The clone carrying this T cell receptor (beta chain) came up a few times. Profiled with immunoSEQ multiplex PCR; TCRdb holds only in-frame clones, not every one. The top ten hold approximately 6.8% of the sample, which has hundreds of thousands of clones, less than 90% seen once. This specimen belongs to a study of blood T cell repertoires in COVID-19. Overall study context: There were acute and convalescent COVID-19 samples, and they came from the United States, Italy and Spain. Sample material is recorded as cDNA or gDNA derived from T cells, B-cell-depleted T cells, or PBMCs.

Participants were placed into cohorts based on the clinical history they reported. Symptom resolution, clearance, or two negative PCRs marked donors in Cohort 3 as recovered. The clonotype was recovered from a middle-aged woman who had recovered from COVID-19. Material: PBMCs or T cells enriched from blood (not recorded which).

For the CDR3, the DNA is TGTGCCAGCGAGGGCGGGCTGACCTACGAGCAGTACTTC. Its protein product is CASEGGLTYEQYF. The V call is TRBV7-9, the J call TRBJ2-7; weak D call: TRBD2 (5 bases). Per the germline V gene, CDR1 is SEHNR and CDR2 is FQNEAQ (reference sequence). The CDR3 covers 13 residues. The V end lost 8 bases, the J end lost 2 bases, and 13 bases lay between the germline ends. Looking up the rest from reference TRBV7-9 and TRBJ2-7 gives the full variable domain: DTGVSQNPRHKITKRGQNVTFRCDPISEHNRLYWYRQTLGQGPEFLTYFQNEAQLEKSRLLSDRFSAERPKGSFSTLEIQRTEQGDSAMYLCASEGGLTYEQYFGPGTRLTVT.